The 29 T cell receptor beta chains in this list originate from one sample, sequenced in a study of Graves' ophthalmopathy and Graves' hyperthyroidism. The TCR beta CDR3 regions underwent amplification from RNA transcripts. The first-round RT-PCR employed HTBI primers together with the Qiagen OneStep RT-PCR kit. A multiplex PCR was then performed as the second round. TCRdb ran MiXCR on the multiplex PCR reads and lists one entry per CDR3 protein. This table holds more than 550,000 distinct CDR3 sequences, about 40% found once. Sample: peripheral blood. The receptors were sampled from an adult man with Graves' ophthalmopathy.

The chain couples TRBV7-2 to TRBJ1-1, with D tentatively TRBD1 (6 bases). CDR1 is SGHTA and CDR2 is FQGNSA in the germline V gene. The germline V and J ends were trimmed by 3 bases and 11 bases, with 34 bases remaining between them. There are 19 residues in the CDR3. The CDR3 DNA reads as TGTGCCAGCAGCTTGGCCAGGGGCAATGGCAAGAGACGCCCGGGGGGGGCTTTCTTT. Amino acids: CASSLARGNGKRRPGGAFF.

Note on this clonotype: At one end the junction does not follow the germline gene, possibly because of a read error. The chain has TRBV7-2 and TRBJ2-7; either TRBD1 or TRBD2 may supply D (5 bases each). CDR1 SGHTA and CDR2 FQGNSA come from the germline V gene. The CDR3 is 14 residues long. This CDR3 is CAWSALVRGDEQYF. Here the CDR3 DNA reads TGCGCCTGGAGTGCCTTGGTACGGGGCGACGAGCAGTACTTC.

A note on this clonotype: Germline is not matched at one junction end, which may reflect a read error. This CDR3 reads CAISVELQDTIYF. The CDR3 DNA follows: TGTGCCATCAGTGTTGAGCTACAAGACACCATATATTTT. V is TRBV10-2 and J is TRBJ1-3; D is uncertain. Germline CDR1 reads WSHSY; CDR2 reads SAAADI. The CDR3 has 13 amino acids.

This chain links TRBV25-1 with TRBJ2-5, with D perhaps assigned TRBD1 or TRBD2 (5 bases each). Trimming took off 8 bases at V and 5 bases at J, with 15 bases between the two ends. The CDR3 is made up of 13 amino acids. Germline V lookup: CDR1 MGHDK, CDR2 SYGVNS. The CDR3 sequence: CASVRSGAETQYF. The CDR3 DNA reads TGTGCCAGCGTGCGATCCGGGGCCGAGACCCAGTACTTC.

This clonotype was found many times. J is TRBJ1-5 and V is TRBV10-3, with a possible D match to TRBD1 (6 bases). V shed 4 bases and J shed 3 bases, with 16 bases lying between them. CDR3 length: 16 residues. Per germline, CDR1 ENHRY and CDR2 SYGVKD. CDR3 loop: CAISGKGGMNNQPQHF. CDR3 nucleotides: TGTGCCATCAGTGGGAAGGGGGGAATGAACAATCAGCCCCAGCATTTT.

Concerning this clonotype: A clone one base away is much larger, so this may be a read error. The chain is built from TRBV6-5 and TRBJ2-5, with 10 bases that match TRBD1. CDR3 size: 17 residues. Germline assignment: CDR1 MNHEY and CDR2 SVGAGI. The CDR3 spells CAISYSRTGGDQETQYF. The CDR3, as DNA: TGTGCCATCAGTTACTCGAGGACAGGGGGGGATCAAGAGACCCAGTACTTC.

CDR3 bases: TGTGCCAGCAGCGTCCTCGGGGCCCACCGAAGTAGGACTCTCTCTGGGGCCAACGTCCTGACTTTC. The encoded protein is CASSVLGAHRSRTLSGANVLTF. The genes are TRBV9 and TRBJ2-6; either TRBD1 or TRBD2 may supply D (5 bases each). Germline CDR1 SGDLS, CDR2 YYNGEE. The ends were cut back, 2 bases at V and 0 bases at J, with 27 bases in the middle. This CDR3 region has 22 residues.

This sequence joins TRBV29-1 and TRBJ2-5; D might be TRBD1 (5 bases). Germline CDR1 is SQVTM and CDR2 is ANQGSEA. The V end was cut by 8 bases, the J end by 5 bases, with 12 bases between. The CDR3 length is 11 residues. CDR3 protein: CSFRVRETQYF. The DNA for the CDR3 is TGCAGCTTCAGGGTCAGGGAGACCCAGTACTTC. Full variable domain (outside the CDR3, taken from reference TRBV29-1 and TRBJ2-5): SAVISQKPSRDICQRGTSLTIQCQVDSQVTMMFWYRQQPGQSLTLIATANQGSEATYESGFVIDKFPISRPNLTFSTLTVSNMSPEDSSIYLCSFRVRETQYFGPGTRLLVL.

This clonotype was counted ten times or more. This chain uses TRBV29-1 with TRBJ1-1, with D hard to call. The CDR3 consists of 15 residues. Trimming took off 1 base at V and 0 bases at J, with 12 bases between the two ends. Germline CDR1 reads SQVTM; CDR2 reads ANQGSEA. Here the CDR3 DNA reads TGCAGCGTTGAAGCCGTTGGAGGTGTGAACACTGAAGCTTTCTTT. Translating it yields CSVEAVGGVNTEAFF.

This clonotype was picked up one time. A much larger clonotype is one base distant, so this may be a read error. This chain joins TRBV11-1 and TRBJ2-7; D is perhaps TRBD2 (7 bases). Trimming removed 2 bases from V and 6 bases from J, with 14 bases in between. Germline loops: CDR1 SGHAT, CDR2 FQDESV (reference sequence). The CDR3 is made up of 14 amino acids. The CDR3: CASSLMGRGAEQYF. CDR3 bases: TGTGCCAGCAGCTTAATGGGACGGGGGGCCGAGCAGTACTTC.

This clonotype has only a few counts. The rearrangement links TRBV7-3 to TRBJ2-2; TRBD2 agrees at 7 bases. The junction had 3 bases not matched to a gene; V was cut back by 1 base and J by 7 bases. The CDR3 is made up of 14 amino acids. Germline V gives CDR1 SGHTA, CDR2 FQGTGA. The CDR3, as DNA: TGTGCCAGCAGCTTAATGGGGGGGTTCGGGGAGCTGTTTTTT. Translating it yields CASSLMGGFGELFF.

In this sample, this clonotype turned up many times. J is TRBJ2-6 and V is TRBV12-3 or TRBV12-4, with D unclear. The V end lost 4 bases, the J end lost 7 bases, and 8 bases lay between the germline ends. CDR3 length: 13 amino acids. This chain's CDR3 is CASSSLTANVLTF. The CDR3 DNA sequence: TGTGCCAGCAGTTCCCTGACAGCCAACGTCCTGACTTTC.

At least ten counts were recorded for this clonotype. Here the CDR3 DNA reads TGCAGCGTTGTTAGGAGAGGGGAAGGAAACTATGGCTACACCTTC. Protein sequence: CSVVRRGEGNYGYTF. The genes are TRBV29-1 and TRBJ1-2; D is perhaps TRBD1 (5 bases). The ends were cut back, 4 bases at V and 2 bases at J, with 17 bases in the middle. Germline CDR1 SQVTM, CDR2 ANQGSEA. The CDR3 runs to 15 residues.

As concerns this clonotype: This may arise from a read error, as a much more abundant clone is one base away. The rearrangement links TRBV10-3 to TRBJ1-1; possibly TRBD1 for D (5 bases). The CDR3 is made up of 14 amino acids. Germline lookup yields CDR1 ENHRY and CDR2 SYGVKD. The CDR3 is CASSTEQGAVKAFF. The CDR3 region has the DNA TGTGCCAGCAGTACCGAACAAGGGGCCGTAAAAGCTTTCTTT.

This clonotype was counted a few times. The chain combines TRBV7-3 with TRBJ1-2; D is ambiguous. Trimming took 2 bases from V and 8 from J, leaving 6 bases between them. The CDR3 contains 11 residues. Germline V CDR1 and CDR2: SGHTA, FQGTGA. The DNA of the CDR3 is TGTGCCAGCAGCTTAGAGGTGGGCTACACCTTC. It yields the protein CASSLEVGYTF.

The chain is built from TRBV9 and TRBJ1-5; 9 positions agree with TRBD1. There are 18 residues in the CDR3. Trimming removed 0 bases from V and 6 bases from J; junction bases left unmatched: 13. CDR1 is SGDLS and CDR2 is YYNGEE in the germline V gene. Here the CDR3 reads CASSVGSRGDRVSQPQHF. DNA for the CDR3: TGTGCCAGCAGCGTAGGGAGCCGGGGGGACAGGGTGAGTCAGCCCCAGCATTTT.

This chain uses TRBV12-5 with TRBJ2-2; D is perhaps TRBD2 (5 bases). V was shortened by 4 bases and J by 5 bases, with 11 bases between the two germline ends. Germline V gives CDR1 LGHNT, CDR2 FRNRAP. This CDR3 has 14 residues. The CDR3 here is CASGSTSRTGELFF. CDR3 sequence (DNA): TGTGCTAGTGGTTCTACTAGTCGGACCGGGGAGCTGTTTTTT.

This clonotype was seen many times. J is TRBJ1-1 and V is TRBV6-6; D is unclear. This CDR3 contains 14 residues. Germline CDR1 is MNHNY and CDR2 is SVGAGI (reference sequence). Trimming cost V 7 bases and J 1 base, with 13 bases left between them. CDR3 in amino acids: CASKEVTENTEAFF. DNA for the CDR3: TGTGCCAGCAAGGAAGTCACCGAGAACACTGAAGCTTTCTTT.

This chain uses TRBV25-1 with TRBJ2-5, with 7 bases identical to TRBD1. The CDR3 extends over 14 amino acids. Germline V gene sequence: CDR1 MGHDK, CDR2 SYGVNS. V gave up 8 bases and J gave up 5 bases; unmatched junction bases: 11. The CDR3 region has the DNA TGTGCCAGCCAACCAGAGACAGGGATGGAGACCCAGTACTTC. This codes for CASQPETGMETQYF. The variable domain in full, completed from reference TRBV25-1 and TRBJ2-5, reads EADIYQTPRYLVIGTGKKITLECSQTMGHDKMYWYQQDPGMELHLIHYSYGVNSTEKGDLSSESTVSRIRTEHFPLTLESARPSHTSQYLCASQPETGMETQYFGPGTRLLVL.

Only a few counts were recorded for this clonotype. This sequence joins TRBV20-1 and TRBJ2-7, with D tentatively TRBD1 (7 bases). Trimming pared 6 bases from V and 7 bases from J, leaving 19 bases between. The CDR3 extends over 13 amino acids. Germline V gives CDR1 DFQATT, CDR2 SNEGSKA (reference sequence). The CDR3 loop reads CSAGGQNHREQYF. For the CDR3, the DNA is TGCAGTGCGGGGGGACAGAATCACAGGGAGCAGTACTTC.

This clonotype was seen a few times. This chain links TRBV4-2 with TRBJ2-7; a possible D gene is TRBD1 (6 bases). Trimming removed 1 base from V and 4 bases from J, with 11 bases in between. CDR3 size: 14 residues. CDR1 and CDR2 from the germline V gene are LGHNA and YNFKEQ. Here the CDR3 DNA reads TGTGCCAGCAGCCAAGCCCAGGGGCCATACGAGCAGTACTTC. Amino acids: CASSQAQGPYEQYF.

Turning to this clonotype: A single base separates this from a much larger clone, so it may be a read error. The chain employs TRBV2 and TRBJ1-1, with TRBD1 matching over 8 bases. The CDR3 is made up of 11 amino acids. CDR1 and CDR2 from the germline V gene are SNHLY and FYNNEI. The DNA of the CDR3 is TGTGCCAGAGACAGGGGAACTGGAGCTTTCTTT. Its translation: CARDRGTGAFF.

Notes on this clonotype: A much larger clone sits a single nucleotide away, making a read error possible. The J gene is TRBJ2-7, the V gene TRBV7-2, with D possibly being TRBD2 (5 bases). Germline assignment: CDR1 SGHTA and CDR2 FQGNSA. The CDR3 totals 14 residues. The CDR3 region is CAGSQEGIRSEQYF. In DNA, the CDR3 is TGCGCCGGCAGCCAAGAGGGCATCCGTTCCGAGCAGTACTTC.

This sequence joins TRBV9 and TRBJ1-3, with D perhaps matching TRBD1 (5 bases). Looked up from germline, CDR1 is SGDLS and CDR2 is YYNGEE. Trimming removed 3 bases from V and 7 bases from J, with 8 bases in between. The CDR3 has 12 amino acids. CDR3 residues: CASSAPGNTIYF. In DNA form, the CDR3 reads TGTGCCAGCAGCGCCCCAGGGAACACCATATATTTT. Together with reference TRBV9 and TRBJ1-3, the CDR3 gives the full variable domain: DSGVTQTPKHLITATGQRVTLRCSPRSGDLSVYWYQQSLDQGLQFLIQYYNGEERAKGNILERFSAQQFPDLHSELNLSSLELGDSALYFCASSAPGNTIYFGEGSWLTVV.

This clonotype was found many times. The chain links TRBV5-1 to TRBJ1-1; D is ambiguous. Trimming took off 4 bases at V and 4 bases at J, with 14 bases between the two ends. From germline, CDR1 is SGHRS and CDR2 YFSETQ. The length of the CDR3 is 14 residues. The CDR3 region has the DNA TGCGCCAGCAGCCCGGACGGGTTCGGCACTGAAGCTTTCTTT. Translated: CASSPDGFGTEAFF.

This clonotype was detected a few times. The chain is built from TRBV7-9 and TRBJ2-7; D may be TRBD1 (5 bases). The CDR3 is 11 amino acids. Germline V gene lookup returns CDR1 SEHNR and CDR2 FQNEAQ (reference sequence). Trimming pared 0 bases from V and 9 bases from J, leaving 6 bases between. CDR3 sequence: CASSLAQGQYF. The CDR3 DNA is TGTGCCAGCAGCTTAGCCCAGGGGCAGTACTTC.

CDR3 sequence: CASSESGGYSYNEQFF. CDR3 in DNA: TGTGCCAGCAGCGAAAGCGGGGGCTACTCCTACAATGAGCAGTTCTTC. The chain couples TRBV11-2 to TRBJ2-7, with 8 positions matching TRBD2. The J call is in doubt because the DNA end fits TRBJ2-1 better. CDR1 and CDR2 from the germline V gene are SGHAT and FQNNGV. CDR3 length: 16 amino acids.

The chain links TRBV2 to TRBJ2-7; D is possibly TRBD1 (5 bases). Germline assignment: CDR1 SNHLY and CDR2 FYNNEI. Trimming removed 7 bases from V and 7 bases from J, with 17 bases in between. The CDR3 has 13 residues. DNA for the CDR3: TGTGCCAGCACTTCAGGGCGGACGAATGAGCAGTACTTC. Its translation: CASTSGRTNEQYF.

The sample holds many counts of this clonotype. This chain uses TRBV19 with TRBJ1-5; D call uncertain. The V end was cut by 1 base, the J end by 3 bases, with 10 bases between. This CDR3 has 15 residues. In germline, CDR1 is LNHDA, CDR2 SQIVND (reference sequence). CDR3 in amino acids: CASSIVGGYNQPQHF. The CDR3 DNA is TGTGCCAGTAGTATAGTGGGAGGGTACAATCAGCCCCAGCATTTT.